The 3 T cell receptor beta chains in this list originate from one sample, sequenced in a study of Tregs in tolerant kidney transplant recipients (dated by TCRdb to between 2018 and 2020). Library preparation was by the immunoSEQ multiplex PCR assay. Drawn from immuneACCESS, this table holds only the in-frame rearrangements with V and J called that TCRdb kept. Clones are partly lost; checked studies trace under half to an unresolved V gene and leave the rest unexplained. The sample table records roughly 15,000 clones. Together, the top ten hold approximately 3.4% of the sample. The transplants used related donors with nonmyeloablative bone marrow transplantation, and mixed chimerism in the human trials was transient. The sequenced sample was CD4+ T cells from blood (PBMCs), obtained 12 months after the transplant. All receptors come from a human patient who received a combined kidney and bone marrow transplant. Post transplant, some T cells may arise from the graft donor.

On this clone: The read comes to an end 3 residues before the CDR3 does, leaving the germline J gene to fill in the end. The rearrangement links TRBV30 to TRBJ2-7; 7 bases match TRBD1. V lost 4 bases and J lost 0; bases outside the gene matches: 6. The length of the CDR3 is 14 residues. Germline lookup yields CDR1 GTSNPN and CDR2 SVGIG (reference sequence). The part of the CDR3 DNA that was read is TGTGCCTGGAAGAGGGACAGTCGCTCCTACGAG. Translated: CAWKRDSRSYE. The entire CDR3 is CAWKRDSRSYEQYF.

About this clone: From the germline J gene comes the end of the CDR3, since the read stops 3 residues before it. The chain combines TRBV12-3 or TRBV12-4 with TRBJ2-5; TRBD1 might be the D (6 bases). The V end was cut by 6 bases, the J end by 5 bases, with 13 bases between. The CDR3 runs to 13 residues. Here the CDR3 reads CASSLRGVETQYF. The CDR3 DNA, read in part, is TGTGCCAGCAGCCTCAGGGGCGTTGAGACC.

Concerning this clone itself: The read gets to within 3 residues of the CDR3 end, and the germline J gene fills in the rest. J is TRBJ1-5 and V is TRBV19, with D perhaps matching TRBD1 (5 bases). The V end lost 3 bases, the J end lost 7 bases, and 13 bases lay between the germline ends. CDR1 and CDR2 from the germline V gene are LNHDA and SQIVND (reference sequence). The CDR3 loop spans 14 amino acids. The sequenced part of the CDR3 DNA is TGTGCCAGTAGTATTCGGGGGAGAGGACAGCCC. Its protein is CASSIRGRGQP. In full, the CDR3 is CASSIRGRGQPQHF.